Listed below are T cell receptor beta chains from one sample, sequenced in a study of control samples from healthy donors and cancer patients. The protocol was immunoSEQ multiplex PCR, while the TCRdb copy is restricted to in-frame clones and leaves out a portion. The sample has approximately 84,000 clones; 91% are singletons. Sample: blood. The receptors were gathered from a man in his thirties or forties in good health. The CDR3 runs from the conserved cysteine through the conserved F or W. D genes are given only for firm matches. Part of the rows lack a size; the others show once, few, many or a class for expanded clones.

len: 16; abundance: .; j_gene: TRBJ2-4; d_gene: .; v_gene: TRBV18; CDR3nt: TGTGCCAGCTCACCACCGGGGCAGTCGGCCAAAAACATTCAGTACTTC; CDR3aa: CASSPPGQSAKNIQYF
len: 13; abundance: .; j_gene: TRBJ2-7; d_gene: .; v_gene: TRBV7-8; CDR3nt: TGTGCCAGCAGCCGCGACAGCCCTTACGAGCAGTACTTC; CDR3aa: CASSRDSPYEQYF
len: 17; abundance: .; j_gene: TRBJ2-7; d_gene: TRBD1; v_gene: TRBV25-1; CDR3nt: TGTGCCAGCAGTGGGGTGCGAGGGACAGGGGAACCCTACGAGCAGTACTTC; CDR3aa: CASSGVRGTGEPYEQYF
len: 16; abundance: .; j_gene: TRBJ1-6; d_gene: TRBD1; v_gene: TRBV28; CDR3nt: TGTGCCAGCAGTTTACTGCAAGGACAGGGGAGTTCACCCCTCCACTTT; CDR3aa: CASSLLQGQGSSPLHF
len: 14; abundance: .; j_gene: TRBJ2-7; d_gene: TRBD1; v_gene: TRBV10-3; CDR3nt: TGTGCCATCAGTTTCAGGACAGGGACCAACGAGCAGTACTTC; CDR3aa: CAISFRTGTNEQYF
len: 14; abundance: .; j_gene: TRBJ2-1; d_gene: .; v_gene: TRBV6-4; CDR3nt: TGTGCCAGCAGTGACACTAGTCAGGGCAATGAGCAGTTCTTC; CDR3aa: CASSDTSQGNEQFF
len: 16; abundance: .; j_gene: TRBJ1-3; d_gene: TRBD1; v_gene: TRBV4-2; CDR3nt: TGTGCCAGCAGCCAAGATGGACAGGGGATTACAAACACCATATATTTT; CDR3aa: CASSQDGQGITNTIYF
len: 16; abundance: .; j_gene: TRBJ2-3; d_gene: TRBD2; v_gene: TRBV15; CDR3nt: TGTGCCACCAGCAGGTTACTAGCGGGAGCCACAGATACGCAGTATTTT; CDR3aa: CATSRLLAGATDTQYF
len: 14; abundance: .; j_gene: TRBJ2-7; d_gene: .; v_gene: TRBV28; CDR3nt: TGTGCCAGCATCGGGGGCGGGGCCGACTACGAGCAGTACTTC; CDR3aa: CASIGGGADYEQYF
len: 14; abundance: .; j_gene: TRBJ1-2; d_gene: .; v_gene: TRBV19; CDR3nt: TGTGCCAGTAGTATCGGCATTTCTAACTATGGCTACACCTTC; CDR3aa: CASSIGISNYGYTF
len: 17; abundance: .; j_gene: TRBJ2-5; d_gene: TRBD2; v_gene: TRBV6-1; CDR3nt: TGTGCCAGCAGTGAAGGTGCTAGCGGGGGGGGATCAGAGACCCAGTACTTC; CDR3aa: CASSEGASGGGSETQYF
len: 12; abundance: .; j_gene: TRBJ1-2; d_gene: .; v_gene: TRBV7-9; CDR3nt: TGTGCCAGCAGCTTTCCGAACAGTGGCTACACCTTC; CDR3aa: CASSFPNSGYTF
len: 17; abundance: .; j_gene: TRBJ1-2; d_gene: TRBD1; v_gene: TRBV19; CDR3nt: TGTGCCAGTAGTATAGCTGGGACAGGTGGGCTGGGCTATGGCTACACCTTC; CDR3aa: CASSIAGTGGLGYGYTF
len: 13; abundance: .; j_gene: TRBJ2-6; d_gene: .; v_gene: TRBV12-3/TRBV12-4; CDR3nt: TGTGCCAGCAGGCGCTCTGGGGCCAACGTCCTGACTTTC; CDR3aa: CASRRSGANVLTF
len: 14; abundance: .; j_gene: TRBJ2-3; d_gene: .; v_gene: TRBV6-2/TRBV6-3; CDR3nt: TGTGCCAGCAGTTATAGGGGGATCACAGATACGCAGTATTTT; CDR3aa: CASSYRGITDTQYF
len: 15; abundance: .; j_gene: TRBJ2-7; d_gene: .; v_gene: TRBV27; CDR3nt: TGTGCCAGCAGTTTAAATATGTACGGCTCCTACGAGCAGTACTTC; CDR3aa: CASSLNMYGSYEQYF
len: 16; abundance: .; j_gene: TRBJ2-1; d_gene: TRBD2; v_gene: TRBV7-2; CDR3nt: TGTGCCAGCAGCTTAGCGGCTAGCGGGCTATACAATGAGCAGTTCTTC; CDR3aa: CASSLAASGLYNEQFF
len: 13; abundance: .; j_gene: TRBJ2-7; d_gene: .; v_gene: TRBV30; CDR3nt: TGTGCCTGGAGTACAGGATCTACCTACGAGCAGTACTTC; CDR3aa: CAWSTGSTYEQYF
len: 20; abundance: .; j_gene: TRBJ2-5; d_gene: .; v_gene: TRBV6-2/TRBV6-3; CDR3nt: TGTGCCAGCAGTTACCTAACGTCAGCCCGGACCTACCTAGGCCAAGAGACCCAGTACTTC; CDR3aa: CASSYLTSARTYLGQETQYF
len: 18; abundance: .; j_gene: TRBJ2-1; d_gene: .; v_gene: TRBV24-1; CDR3nt: TGTGCCACCAGTGATCGCGACGCTACCCAAACTACCCCCCATGAGCAGTTCTTC; CDR3aa: CATSDRDATQTTPHEQFF
len: 17; abundance: .; j_gene: TRBJ2-3; d_gene: .; v_gene: TRBV21-1; CDR3nt: TGTGCCAGCAGCAAAGGGACTAGCGGGGGGCACACAGATACGCAGTATTTT; CDR3aa: CASSKGTSGGHTDTQYF
len: 16; abundance: .; j_gene: TRBJ2-1; d_gene: TRBD2; v_gene: TRBV7-2; CDR3nt: TGTGCCAGCAGCTTAGATAGCGGGGGGGATTACAATGAGCAGTTCTTC; CDR3aa: CASSLDSGGDYNEQFF
len: 15; abundance: .; j_gene: TRBJ1-2; d_gene: .; v_gene: TRBV9; CDR3nt: TGTGCCAGCAGCCAGGGTCCGGGTTTCGAATATGGCTACACCTTC; CDR3aa: CASSQGPGFEYGYTF
len: 13; abundance: .; j_gene: TRBJ2-7; d_gene: .; v_gene: TRBV6-2/TRBV6-3; CDR3nt: TGTGCCAGCAGTTACGAAGGAGGCTTCGAGCAGTACTTC; CDR3aa: CASSYEGGFEQYF
len: 16; abundance: .; j_gene: TRBJ2-1; d_gene: .; v_gene: TRBV4-2; CDR3nt: TGTGCCAGCAGCCAAGATATCGCTAGCTCCTACAATGAGCAGTTCTTC; CDR3aa: CASSQDIASSYNEQFF
len: 11; abundance: .; j_gene: TRBJ2-5; d_gene: .; v_gene: TRBV9; CDR3nt: TGTGCCAGCAGCCTCGGCCAGACCCAGTACTTC; CDR3aa: CASSLGQTQYF
len: 11; abundance: .; j_gene: TRBJ2-1; d_gene: .; v_gene: TRBV7-9; CDR3nt: TGTGCCAGCAGCCCAAATATGGGGCAGTTCTTC; CDR3aa: CASSPNMGQFF
len: 12; abundance: few; j_gene: TRBJ2-7; d_gene: TRBD1; v_gene: TRBV19; CDR3nt: TGTGCCAGTAGTAACGACAGGGGAGAGCAGTACTTC; CDR3aa: CASSNDRGEQYF
len: 11; abundance: .; j_gene: TRBJ2-7; d_gene: .; v_gene: TRBV19; CDR3nt: TGTGCCAGCGGACAGTTTATGGAGCAGTACTTC; CDR3aa: CASGQFMEQYF
len: 14; abundance: .; j_gene: TRBJ1-1; d_gene: .; v_gene: TRBV6-6; CDR3nt: TGTGCCAGCAACCCCCAGGGGACGAACACTGAAGCTTTCTTT; CDR3aa: CASNPQGTNTEAFF
len: 16; abundance: .; j_gene: TRBJ2-7; d_gene: TRBD1; v_gene: TRBV7-9; CDR3nt: TGTGCCAGCAGCTTAGAGGACAGGGGGCCCCCCTACGAGCAGTACTTC; CDR3aa: CASSLEDRGPPYEQYF
len: 15; abundance: .; j_gene: TRBJ1-5; d_gene: .; v_gene: TRBV19; CDR3nt: TGTGCCAGTAGTATAGTGAGGCAGAGTTATCAGCCCCAGCATTTT; CDR3aa: CASSIVRQSYQPQHF
len: 13; abundance: .; j_gene: TRBJ1-2; d_gene: .; v_gene: TRBV19; CDR3nt: TGTGCCAGTAGTATGAACAGAAACTATGGCTACACCTTC; CDR3aa: CASSMNRNYGYTF
len: 14; abundance: .; j_gene: TRBJ2-1; d_gene: TRBD2; v_gene: TRBV5-1; CDR3nt: TGCGCCAGCAGCGACGGGACTAGCGGGAGCGAGCAGTTCTTC; CDR3aa: CASSDGTSGSEQFF
len: 13; abundance: few; j_gene: TRBJ1-6; d_gene: .; v_gene: TRBV5-1; CDR3nt: TGCGCCAGCAGCTTGGCGGGGGTCTCACCCCTCCACTTT; CDR3aa: CASSLAGVSPLHF
len: 12; abundance: once; j_gene: TRBJ1-1; d_gene: TRBD1; v_gene: TRBV6-2/TRBV6-3; CDR3nt: TGTGCCAGCAGTTATGGGACAGGGATGGCTTTCTTT; CDR3aa: CASSYGTGMAFF
len: 17; abundance: .; j_gene: TRBJ1-6; d_gene: .; v_gene: TRBV7-9; CDR3nt: TGTGCCAGCAGCTTAGCGATGTCGGAATACGGGAGTTCACCCCTCCACTTT; CDR3aa: CASSLAMSEYGSSPLHF
len: 14; abundance: .; j_gene: TRBJ2-7; d_gene: .; v_gene: TRBV5-1; CDR3nt: TGCGCCAGCAGCTTGGACAGGGAAGTCTACGAGCAGTACTTC; CDR3aa: CASSLDREVYEQYF
len: 15; abundance: .; j_gene: TRBJ1-2; d_gene: .; v_gene: TRBV6-2/TRBV6-3; CDR3nt: TGTGCCAGCAGTTATTATTACGACAACAACTATGGCTACACCTTC; CDR3aa: CASSYYYDNNYGYTF
len: 12; abundance: .; j_gene: TRBJ1-2; d_gene: .; v_gene: TRBV29-1; CDR3nt: TGCAGCGTTGAGGCAGGGTACTATGGCTACACCTTC; CDR3aa: CSVEAGYYGYTF
len: 17; abundance: .; j_gene: TRBJ1-1; d_gene: TRBD1; v_gene: TRBV10-3; CDR3nt: TGTGCCATCAGGGCAACAGGGGGGGTAACAATGAACACTGAAGCTTTCTTT; CDR3aa: CAIRATGGVTMNTEAFF
len: 12; abundance: .; j_gene: TRBJ1-2; d_gene: TRBD1; v_gene: TRBV28; CDR3nt: TGTGCCAGCACCTCAGGGGGCTATGGCTACACCTTC; CDR3aa: CASTSGGYGYTF
len: 15; abundance: .; j_gene: TRBJ2-7; d_gene: .; v_gene: TRBV6-1; CDR3nt: TGTGCCAGCAGTGAATCAGTGACAGGAGGGTCCGAGCAGTACTTC; CDR3aa: CASSESVTGGSEQYF
len: 15; abundance: .; j_gene: TRBJ1-1; d_gene: TRBD1; v_gene: TRBV6-6; CDR3nt: TGTGCCAGCACCCAGGGACAGGGTAAGAACACTGAAGCTTTCTTT; CDR3aa: CASTQGQGKNTEAFF
len: 13; abundance: .; j_gene: TRBJ1-5; d_gene: TRBD1; v_gene: TRBV5-5; CDR3nt: TGTGCCAGCAGCTGGACAGGGAATCAGCCCCAGCATTTT; CDR3aa: CASSWTGNQPQHF
len: 13; abundance: .; j_gene: TRBJ1-6; d_gene: .; v_gene: TRBV7-9; CDR3nt: TGTGCCAGCAGCTTAGCGCTAAATTCACCCCTCCACTTT; CDR3aa: CASSLALNSPLHF
len: 14; abundance: .; j_gene: TRBJ1-1; d_gene: .; v_gene: TRBV18; CDR3nt: TGTGCCAGCTCACAGGACATCCCGAACACTGAAGCTTTCTTT; CDR3aa: CASSQDIPNTEAFF
len: 17; abundance: .; j_gene: TRBJ1-1; d_gene: TRBD1; v_gene: TRBV4-2; CDR3nt: TGTGCCAGCAGCCAAGGTGGGACAGAGGGGATGAACACTGAAGCTTTCTTT; CDR3aa: CASSQGGTEGMNTEAFF
len: 15; abundance: .; j_gene: TRBJ2-5; d_gene: .; v_gene: TRBV5-3; CDR3nt: TGTGCCAGAAGCCCGGAGAGGGGGAAACAAGAGACCCAGTACTTC; CDR3aa: CARSPERGKQETQYF
len: 11; abundance: .; j_gene: TRBJ1-2; d_gene: .; v_gene: TRBV30; CDR3nt: TGTGCCTGGAGTGTACGATCGACGCACACCTTC; CDR3aa: CAWSVRSTHTF
len: 15; abundance: .; j_gene: TRBJ2-3; d_gene: TRBD2; v_gene: TRBV5-6; CDR3nt: TGTGCCAGCAGTAGCACCCGCGGGGGGGTCGATACGCAGTATTTT; CDR3aa: CASSSTRGGVDTQYF
len: 13; abundance: .; j_gene: TRBJ2-3; d_gene: .; v_gene: TRBV5-3; CDR3nt: TGTGCCAGAAGCTCCTGGGGAGAGGATACGCAGTATTTT; CDR3aa: CARSSWGEDTQYF
len: 14; abundance: .; j_gene: TRBJ2-7; d_gene: TRBD2; v_gene: TRBV12-5; CDR3nt: TGTGCTAGTGGACGTAGCGGGACCTCCGACGAGCAGTACTTC; CDR3aa: CASGRSGTSDEQYF